A selection of T cell receptor beta chains follows, all from one sample in a study of shared clonotypes between healthy human individuals. This table comes from immunoSEQ multiplex PCR, and its TCRdb copy is limited to in-frame clones, with some not included. The table has 1.4 million or so clones, approximately 98.5% seen once. The sequenced material came from naive CD4+ T cells sorted from blood. Source of these receptors: a man younger than 40 in good health. Both conserved end residues are part of each CDR3. D genes are given only for firm matches. Clone size is stated in some rows and not others, as once, few, many or a class when expanded.

v_call: TRBV7-2; j_call: TRBJ2-7; clone_size: NA; d_call: TRBD2; cdr3_length: 16; cdr3_aa: CASSLGTSANSYEQYF; cdr3_nt: TGTGCCAGCAGCTTAGGTACTAGCGCGAACTCCTACGAGCAGTACTTC
v_call: TRBV28; j_call: TRBJ2-7; clone_size: NA; d_call: NA; cdr3_length: 15; cdr3_aa: CASSPPDRPSYEQYF; cdr3_nt: TGTGCCAGCAGTCCCCCCGATCGACCTTCCTACGAGCAGTACTTC
v_call: TRBV6-5; j_call: TRBJ2-1; clone_size: NA; d_call: TRBD1; cdr3_length: 14; cdr3_aa: CASRVIQGAVQQFF; cdr3_nt: TGTGCCAGCAGGGTCATACAGGGGGCTGTTCAGCAGTTCTTC
v_call: TRBV10-3; j_call: TRBJ2-7; clone_size: once; d_call: NA; cdr3_length: 16; cdr3_aa: CAISESRWESSYEQYF; cdr3_nt: TGTGCCATCAGTGAGTCCCGGTGGGAGAGCTCCTACGAGCAGTACTTC
v_call: TRBV5-5; j_call: TRBJ2-7; clone_size: NA; d_call: NA; cdr3_length: 13; cdr3_aa: CASTLTGIYEQYF; cdr3_nt: TGTGCCAGCACCCTCACCGGCATCTACGAGCAGTACTTC
v_call: TRBV5-4; j_call: TRBJ2-7; clone_size: NA; d_call: TRBD1; cdr3_length: 14; cdr3_aa: CASSVGDRRYEQYF; cdr3_nt: TGTGCCAGCAGCGTGGGGGACAGGAGATACGAGCAGTACTTC
v_call: TRBV19; j_call: TRBJ1-2; clone_size: NA; d_call: TRBD1; cdr3_length: 12; cdr3_aa: CASGQGNYGYTF; cdr3_nt: TGTGCCAGCGGACAGGGGAACTATGGCTACACCTTC
v_call: TRBV5-1; j_call: TRBJ2-1; clone_size: NA; d_call: NA; cdr3_length: 12; cdr3_aa: CASTQNYNEQFF; cdr3_nt: TGCGCCAGCACCCAGAACTACAATGAGCAGTTCTTC
v_call: TRBV10-2; j_call: TRBJ2-1; clone_size: once; d_call: NA; cdr3_length: 13; cdr3_aa: CASRRTNGDEQFF; cdr3_nt: TGCGCCAGCAGGAGGACAAATGGCGATGAGCAGTTCTTC
v_call: TRBV28; j_call: TRBJ1-2; clone_size: once; d_call: TRBD1; cdr3_length: 14; cdr3_aa: CASSYGTGVFGYTF; cdr3_nt: TGTGCCAGCAGCTATGGGACAGGGGTGTTTGGCTACACCTTC
v_call: TRBV6-1; j_call: TRBJ2-2; clone_size: NA; d_call: NA; cdr3_length: 13; cdr3_aa: CASSLQGTGELFF; cdr3_nt: TGTGCCAGCAGTTTGCAGGGTACCGGGGAGCTGTTTTTT